The following is a TCR beta chain sequence with its context. Its specificity is not known. A read error may produce the germline difference seen at one junction end. CDR1 and CDR2 (germline): MNHNS, SASEGT. The CDR3 runs to 15 residues. The record originates from a study of post-analysis software for immune sequencing data. Overall study findings and caveats: Five or six TRBV segments, TRBV5-6, TRBV5-1 and TRBV20-1 among them, were found more frequent in patients than controls. F-measure co-clustering was strong for batch-matched samples.

The TCR beta cDNA libraries carried unique molecular identifiers. TCRdb passed the PCR reads through MiXCR, listing each CDR3 protein once. The sample holds about 430,000 distinct CDR3 sequences; more than 30% are singletons and the top ten take 7.6%. Sequenced: blood. The chain employs TRBV6-1 and TRBJ2-1; D is perhaps TRBD2 (6 bases). The source is a girl aged 2-15 years with multiple sclerosis. CDR3: CASSDEGRRYNERFF. CDR3 DNA sequence: TGTGCCAGCAGTGATGAGGGGAGGCGTTACAATGAGCGGTTCTTC.